What follows is one T cell receptor beta chain and its context. These data come from a study of regulatory T cells in long-lasting Graves disease. V shed 6 bases and J shed 4 bases, with 18 bases lying between them. This CDR3 is built from 14 residues. Looked up from germline, CDR1 is SQVTM and CDR2 is ANQGSEA. Time point described: newly diagnosed GD, antithyroid drugs for less than 3 months. Scientists built the TCR library using RNA that was extracted from PBMCs. Both iRepertoire HTBI primers and Arm-PCR of CDR3 regions were used to build the TCR beta libraries. MiXCR, applied by TCRdb to the multiplex PCR reads, yields one record per CDR3 protein. This table holds hundreds of thousands of distinct CDR3 sequences, over 15% found once. The sample was also reused in another study, on T cells in Graves' hyperthyroidism and ophthalmopathy.

The sample here was peripheral blood mononuclear cells (PBMCs), taken at new diagnosis, from a patient treated with antithyroid drugs. This clonotype originated in a man between 40 and 49 years old with Graves disease. The chain carries TRBV29-1 and TRBJ1-2; D is ambiguous. The CDR3 loop is CSVTQVQGIYGYTF. The CDR3 DNA follows: TGCAGCGTGACCCAGGTTCAAGGTATCTATGGCTACACCTTC.